This T cell receptor beta chain stems from a study of T cells in Graves' hyperthyroidism and ophthalmopathy. Turning to the study itself: Sampling of peripheral blood happened at initial diagnosis, prior to any treatment. Study-wide results and caveats: Model output signaled ophthalmopathy a median approximately 6 months ahead of onset.

V was shortened by 0 bases and J by 7 bases, with 17 bases between the two germline ends. Germline CDR1 is SGDLS and CDR2 is YYNGEE. This CDR3 is 15 amino acids long. The source material, RNA transcripts, was used to amplify TCR beta CDR3 regions. The HTBI set primed first-round TCR CDR3 RT-PCR. TCRdb recomputed calls from the multiplex PCR reads with MiXCR, one row per CDR3 protein. This table holds about 640,000 distinct CDR3 sequences, around 20% found once. This clonotype was seen a few times. The antigen is undetermined. Sequences were obtained from blood. The rearrangement uses TRBV9 and TRBJ2-7, with D perhaps TRBD2 (6 bases). This clonotype was sampled from a young man with Graves' ophthalmopathy. This CDR3 is CASSVDASAIGEQYF. CDR3 sequence (DNA): TGTGCCAGCAGCGTAGACGCTAGCGCCATTGGGGAGCAGTACTTC.